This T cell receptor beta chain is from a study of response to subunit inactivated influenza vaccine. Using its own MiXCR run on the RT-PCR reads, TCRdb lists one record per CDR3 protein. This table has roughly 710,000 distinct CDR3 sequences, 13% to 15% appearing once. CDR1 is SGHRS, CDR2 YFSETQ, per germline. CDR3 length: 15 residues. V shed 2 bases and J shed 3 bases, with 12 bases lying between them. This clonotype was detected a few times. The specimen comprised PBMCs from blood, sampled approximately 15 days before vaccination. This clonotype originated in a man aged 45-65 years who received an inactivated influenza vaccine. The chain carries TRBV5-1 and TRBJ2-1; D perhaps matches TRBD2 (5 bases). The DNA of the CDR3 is TGCGCCAGCAGCTTAATTCCCGGGGACTACAATGAGCAGTTCTTC. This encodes CASSLIPGDYNEQFF.